A few counts support the clone carrying this T cell receptor beta chain. This CDR3 has 17 amino acids. V lost 5 bases and J lost 7, with 23 bases in between. In germline, CDR1 is SGHAT, CDR2 FQNNGV. The data derive from a study of T cells in Graves' hyperthyroidism and ophthalmopathy. Study context: Peripheral blood was taken when the disease was first diagnosed, before any treatment began.

Amplification of TCR beta CDR3 regions was performed using RNA transcripts as template. The study used the HTBI primer set for a first-round RT-PCR of the TCR CDR3. TCRdb processed the multiplex PCR reads anew with MiXCR; each CDR3 protein has one entry. This sample has 500,000 to 650,000 distinct CDR3 sequences, with 17% found just once. The source of this sequence is a young woman with Graves' ophthalmopathy. The sequenced sample was blood. The rearrangement joins TRBV11-2 to TRBJ1-4, with a possible D match to TRBD1 (6 bases). The CDR3 is CASSPGTNQGSVEKLFF. The CDR3 nucleotides are TGTGCCAGCAGCCCAGGAACAAACCAGGGGTCGGTTGAAAAACTGTTTTTT.